This TCR beta chain comes out of a study of beta chain features in type 1 diabetes. The authors reverse transcribed all of the isolated RNA, so sequencing captured expressed TCRB transcripts. Generated by immunoSEQ multiplex PCR, the TCRdb table keeps only in-frame clones and is missing some. The sample comprises around 160,000 clones, 40% to 55% of which are singletons, and around 0.45% rests with the top ten. Broader study findings: VDJ junctions from type 1 diabetes patients carried fewer insertions and larger deletions. The naive, central memory and Treg TCRB repertoires showed an apparent similarity that was greater among patients than among healthy donors.

A few counts support this clone. The antigen remains undetermined. V lost 4 bases, J lost 1 base, and 4 bases stayed unmatched. The CDR3 spans 15 residues. In germline, CDR1 is ENHRY, CDR2 SYGVKD. The TCR sequence derives from a man younger than 35 in good health. The chain is built from TRBV10-3 and TRBJ2-4, with 7 bases fitting TRBD2. The sample consisted of Tregs from blood. The chain's CDR3 is CAISGVGGAKNIQYF. CDR3 bases: TGTGCCATCAGTGGGGTGGGGGGGGCCAAAAACATTCAGTACTTC.